This is a list of T cell receptor beta chains from one sample in a study of shared clonotypes between healthy human individuals. Measured with immunoSEQ multiplex PCR; TCRdb has only the in-frame clones, and not every one. The table shows under 1,900,000 clones, with roughly 98.5% occurring only once. Sequencing used naive CD4+ T cells sorted from blood. These receptors were taken from a man aged 25-40 years in good health. Both conserved end residues are part of each CDR3. Fields, in order: D gene, V gene, J gene, CDR3 protein, CDR3 DNA. A D gene is named only where the DNA matches it firmly.

D gene: -
V gene: TRBV18
J gene: TRBJ2-7
CDR3 protein: CASSPLDTYEQYF
CDR3 DNA: TGTGCCAGCTCACCACTGGATACCTACGAGCAGTACTTC

D gene: TRBD2
V gene: TRBV11-1
J gene: TRBJ2-7
CDR3 protein: CASSFSGRGERSYEQYF
CDR3 DNA: TGTGCCAGCAGCTTTAGCGGGAGAGGGGAGCGATCCTACGAGCAGTACTTC

D gene: -
V gene: TRBV7-9
J gene: TRBJ1-2
CDR3 protein: CASSPFNRAANYGYTF
CDR3 DNA: TGTGCCAGCAGCCCTTTCAACAGGGCAGCTAACTATGGCTACACCTTC

D gene: -
V gene: TRBV18
J gene: TRBJ2-7
CDR3 protein: CASSPGGGSIYEQYF
CDR3 DNA: TGTGCCAGCTCACCAGGCGGGGGCTCGATCTACGAGCAGTACTTC

D gene: -
V gene: TRBV6-5
J gene: TRBJ2-1
CDR3 protein: CASSEWMSSYNEQFF
CDR3 DNA: TGTGCCAGCAGCGAATGGATGAGCTCCTACAATGAGCAGTTCTTC

D gene: -
V gene: TRBV18
J gene: TRBJ2-6
CDR3 protein: CASSPPGSNWGSGANVLTF
CDR3 DNA: TGTGCCAGCTCACCACCGGGAAGTAACTGGGGCTCTGGGGCCAACGTCCTGACTTTC

D gene: TRBD1
V gene: TRBV5-1
J gene: TRBJ2-1
CDR3 protein: CASAGTGGLNEQFF
CDR3 DNA: TGCGCCAGCGCCGGGACAGGGGGCCTCAATGAGCAGTTCTTC

D gene: TRBD2
V gene: TRBV28
J gene: TRBJ2-7
CDR3 protein: CASSPGTSGTHEQYF
CDR3 DNA: TGTGCCAGCAGTCCCGGGACTAGCGGGACTCACGAGCAGTACTTC

D gene: TRBD1
V gene: TRBV5-1
J gene: TRBJ1-2
CDR3 protein: CASSTTGGEIYGYTF
CDR3 DNA: TGCGCCAGCAGCACAACAGGGGGCGAAATCTATGGCTACACCTTC

D gene: -
V gene: TRBV19
J gene: TRBJ1-2
CDR3 protein: CASRADAVDGYTF
CDR3 DNA: TGTGCCAGTAGGGCGGACGCCGTGGATGGCTACACCTTC

D gene: -
V gene: TRBV19
J gene: TRBJ1-5
CDR3 protein: CASRAEWGDQPQHF
CDR3 DNA: TGTGCCAGTAGGGCCGAGTGGGGCGATCAGCCCCAGCATTTT